This T cell receptor beta chain was captured by sequencing in a study of neurological immune-mediated disorders. Study results and caveats: The greatest TCR clonal expansion occurred in HTLV-1-associated myelopathy and the least in multiple sclerosis, which fell below healthy controls.

5'RACE generated cDNA with 10-nucleotide random UMIs. TCRdb re-called the 5' RACE reads through MiXCR, storing one row per CDR3 protein. The sample has 11,000 to 15,000 distinct CDR3 sequences; about 12% are singletons. There were 850,000 to 1,000,000 CD4+ or CD8+ T cells used in the sorted libraries. V lost 6 bases and J 3 bases, leaving 11 bases between the germline ends. The CDR3 loop spans 13 amino acids. This clonotype has at least ten counts. The antigen remains undetermined. Sequences were obtained from CD8+ T cells from blood. The chain uses TRBV12-3 or TRBV12-4 and TRBJ2-5; a weak D match, TRBD1 (6 bases). This receptor was obtained from a female donor with HTLV-1-associated myelopathy (HAM/TSP). CDR3 sequence reads: CASRGGGEETQYF. The CDR3 region has the DNA TGTGCCAGCAGAGGGGGTGGAGAAGAGACCCAGTACTTC.